This TCR beta chain was observed in a study of cytomegalovirus exposure and HLA in healthy donors. J was trimmed by 1 base and V by 0 bases; bases with no gene match: 7. Germline V gives CDR1 SGHRS, CDR2 YFSETQ. This CDR3 comprises 17 residues. 13 Jbeta primers and 60 Vbeta primers were used for the PCR. Method: immunoSEQ multiplex PCR; TCRdb's copy keeps in-frame clones and lacks some. The profile shows roughly 180,000 clones, around 80% of them singletons. The material sequenced was PBMCs. The V and J genes are TRBV5-1 and TRBJ2-5; TRBD2 matches 9 bases. The sequence was collected from a man between 18 and 35 years old in good health and CMV-seronegative. The CDR3 spells CASSLGTSAFPQETQYF. The CDR3 DNA sequence: TGCGCCAGCAGCTTGGGGACTAGCGCGTTCCCCCAAGAGACCCAGTACTTC.